Listed here are 32 T cell receptor beta chains from one sample, sequenced in a study of shared clonotypes between healthy human individuals. The data were produced by immunoSEQ multiplex PCR, yet TCRdb's version contains in-frame clones alone and is incomplete. The sample carries about 120,000 clones, around 71% recorded once. Input material: memory CD8+ T cells sorted from blood. The subset here: CD45RO+ cells pooled with CCR7-negative TemRA cells. Receptors originate from a woman in her twenties or thirties in good health.

V usage is TRBV2 and J usage is TRBJ2-7, with 12 bases lining up with TRBD2. Germline loops: CDR1 SNHLY, CDR2 FYNNEI. The CDR3 loop spans 18 amino acids. V trimming: 8 bases; J trimming: 4 bases; junction bases outside the gene matches: 18. The CDR3 loop reads CASFGVSTSGRIPYEQYF. Written as DNA, the CDR3 is TGTGCCAGCTTTGGGGTATCGACTAGCGGGAGAATACCATACGAGCAGTACTTC.

The chain carries TRBV15 and TRBJ1-1, with D possibly TRBD1 on 6 matching bases. The V end lost 0 bases, the J end lost 5 bases, and 13 bases lay between the germline ends. The CDR3 length is 15 residues. Germline CDR1 LNHNV, CDR2 YYDKDF (reference sequence). CDR3 sequence (DNA): TGTGCCACCAGCAGAGAAAGGGGGGCGGGGACTGAAGCTTTCTTT. This gives the protein CATSRERGAGTEAFF.

In its sample, this clone was seen once. The chain joins TRBV27 to TRBJ1-2; TRBD1 aligns across 8 bases. Germline V gene sequence: CDR1 MNHEY, CDR2 SMNVEV (reference sequence). Trimming took 5 bases from V and 5 from J; bases not matched to a gene: 7. The CDR3 extends over 14 amino acids. CDR3 region: CASSRDRGRYGYTF. The DNA for the CDR3 is TGTGCCAGCAGTCGAGACAGGGGTCGGTATGGCTACACCTTC.

The rearrangement links TRBV28 to TRBJ2-7, with D possibly being TRBD2 (5 bases). This CDR3 region has 17 residues. V shed 4 bases and J shed 0 bases, with 19 bases lying between them. Germline lookup yields CDR1 MDHEN and CDR2 SYDVKM. In DNA form, the CDR3 reads TGTGCCAGCAGTTCTCCCCTCACTAGTAAGGGCTCCTACGAGCAGTACTTC. Encoded protein: CASSSPLTSKGSYEQYF.

The chain is built from TRBV7-9 and TRBJ2-1; D gene uncertain. CDR3 length: 12 residues. Germline loops: CDR1 SEHNR, CDR2 FQNEAQ (reference sequence). Trimming took 5 bases from V and 7 from J, leaving 9 bases between them. The CDR3 protein is CASSLIGNEQFF. CDR3 DNA sequence: TGTGCCAGCAGCCTTATCGGGAATGAGCAGTTCTTC.

The chain carries TRBV5-1 and TRBJ2-1; 10 nucleotides agree with TRBD2. V shed 4 bases and J 8 bases; nucleotides not matched to a gene: 15. Germline assignment: CDR1 SGHRS and CDR2 YFSETQ. The CDR3 sequence is 17 residues long. The CDR3 here is CASSVMGTSGKGDEQFF. The CDR3 coding sequence is TGCGCCAGCAGCGTGATGGGCACTAGCGGGAAGGGAGATGAGCAGTTCTTC. Filled out from reference TRBV5-1 and TRBJ2-1, the complete variable domain reads KAGVTQTPRYLIKTRGQQVTLSCSPISGHRSVSWYQQTPGQGLQFLFEYFSETQRNKGNFPGRFSGRQFSNSRSEMNVSTLELGDSALYLCASSVMGTSGKGDEQFFGPGTRLTVL.

The V and J genes are TRBV7-2 and TRBJ2-7; TRBD1 is a possible D gene (5 bases). With 0 bases removed from V and 4 bases from J, the gap between germline ends came to 13 bases. Germline V gives CDR1 SGHTA, CDR2 FQGNSA. The CDR3 totals 15 residues. The CDR3, as DNA: TGTGCCAGCAGCTTAGCAGGGGATATGTGGTACGAGCAGTACTTC. It codes for CASSLAGDMWYEQYF.

This clone showed up just a few times. The rearrangement links TRBV19 to TRBJ1-1; D ambiguous. The CDR3 totals 13 residues. V dropped 8 bases and J dropped 1 base, with 11 bases sitting between them. Germline loops: CDR1 LNHDA, CDR2 SQIVND (reference sequence). As DNA, the CDR3 is TGTGCCAGTCCCTTCACGGGGAACACTGAAGCTTTCTTT. Encoded protein: CASPFTGNTEAFF. Variable domain in full (rest from reference TRBV19 and TRBJ1-1): DGGITQSPKYLFRKEGQNVTLSCEQNLNHDAMYWYRQDPGQGLRLIYYSQIVNDFQKGDIAEGYSVSREKKESFPLTVTSAQKNPTAFYLCASPFTGNTEAFFGQGTRLTVV.

V is TRBV13 and J is TRBJ2-7, with no clear D. Germline lookup yields CDR1 PRHDT and CDR2 FYEKMQ (reference sequence). Trimming stripped 6 bases from V and 4 bases from J, with 13 bases between. The CDR3 totals 13 residues. Here the CDR3 reads CASSFSPPYEQYF. The CDR3 DNA follows: TGTGCCAGCAGTTTTTCCCCTCCGTACGAGCAGTACTTC.

Turning to this clone: A far larger clone lies a single base away; this is likely a read error. This sequence joins TRBV6-1 and TRBJ2-7; TRBD2 might be the D (6 bases). CDR3 size: 15 residues. In germline, CDR1 is MNHNS, CDR2 SASEGT. Trimming took 7 bases from V and 0 from J, leaving 16 bases between them. The CDR3 loop reads CASTPPAGSSYEQYF. The CDR3 bases are TGTGCCAGCACTCCTCCAGCGGGCAGCTCCTACGAGCAGTACTTC.

The V gene is TRBV7-9, the J gene TRBJ1-3; D unresolved. Germline-derived CDR1 and CDR2 are SEHNR and FQNEAQ (reference sequence). The V and J ends lost 4 bases and 4 bases respectively, with 5 bases between them. This CDR3 has 12 residues. The CDR3 loop reads CASSWTGNTIYF. The CDR3 region has the DNA TGTGCCAGCAGCTGGACCGGAAACACCATATATTTT.

The chain couples TRBV15 to TRBJ1-1, with unresolved D. Germline V gives CDR1 LNHNV, CDR2 YYDKDF (reference sequence). Trimming took 1 base from V and 6 from J, leaving 12 bases between them. This CDR3 comprises 14 residues. The CDR3 protein is CATSRVLDFAEAFF. CDR3 nucleotides: TGTGCCACCAGCAGAGTCCTGGATTTTGCTGAAGCTTTCTTT.

The chain carries TRBV7-9 and TRBJ2-7, with 8 positions matching TRBD1. The trim removed 2 bases at V and 7 bases at J, leaving 4 bases unmatched. From germline, CDR1 is SEHNR and CDR2 FQNEAQ (reference sequence). This CDR3 is built from 13 residues. The CDR3 nucleotides read TGTGCCAGCAGCTTACAGGGGGCATGGGAGCAGTACTTC. It codes for CASSLQGAWEQYF.

The rearrangement links TRBV19 to TRBJ1-2, with TRBD1 identical over 9 bases. Per the germline V gene, CDR1 is LNHDA and CDR2 is SQIVND (reference sequence). There are 13 residues in the CDR3. Trimming took 7 bases from V and 5 from J; bases not matched to a gene: 5. CDR3 nucleotides: TGTGCCAGTAAGCGCGGACAGGGGTATGGCTACACCTTC. This sequence encodes CASKRGQGYGYTF.

This chain links TRBV6-5 with TRBJ2-7, with unresolved D. The CDR3 is 14 amino acids. The V gene's germline CDR1 is MNHEY and CDR2 SVGAGI. Trimming shortened V by 4 bases and J by 0 bases, and 10 bases separated the two germline ends. The CDR3 DNA is TGTGCCAGCAGTTCCCAGATCCTCTCCTACGAGCAGTACTTC. Translation gives CASSSQILSYEQYF.

The genes are TRBV5-6 and TRBJ1-2; no firm D call. Germline values: CDR1 SGHDT, CDR2 YYEEEE. The CDR3 is made up of 13 amino acids. V was clipped by 3 bases and J by 5 bases, with 11 bases between them. CDR3 coding DNA: TGTGCCAGCAGCTCCCCAGGAGGGTATGGCTACACCTTC. It yields the protein CASSSPGGYGYTF.

The gene calls are TRBV4-1 and TRBJ1-1, with D hard to call. CDR3 length equals 15 residues. With 1 base removed from V and 2 bases from J, the gap between germline ends came to 11 bases. Per germline, CDR1 MGHRA and CDR2 YSYEKL. CDR3 coding DNA: TGCGCCAGCAGCCAAGTCGGCGGAAGTAACACTGAAGCTTTCTTT. Protein sequence: CASSQVGGSNTEAFF.

This chain joins TRBV9 and TRBJ1-3; no clear D gene. V was shortened by 1 base and J by 4 bases, with 9 bases between the two germline ends. The CDR3 consists of 14 residues. In germline, CDR1 is SGDLS, CDR2 YYNGEE. CDR3 nucleotides: TGTGCCAGCAGCGTAAACAGCCAAGGAAACACCATATATTTT. It is translated as CASSVNSQGNTIYF.

The chain joins TRBV15 to TRBJ2-5, with 8 bases fitting TRBD1. TRBJ2-7 explains the end of the DNA better; the J call may be wrong. Germline V gene data show CDR1 as LNHNV and CDR2 as YYDKDF (reference sequence). This CDR3 is built from 16 residues. CDR3 region: CATSRGSGQGQYEQYF. Written as DNA, the CDR3 is TGTGCCACCAGCAGAGGGTCAGGACAGGGTCAGTACGAGCAGTACTTC.

This rearrangement joins TRBV2 to TRBJ2-3; possibly TRBD2 for D (6 bases). The V and J ends lost 3 bases and 2 bases respectively, with 9 bases between them. This CDR3 has 14 amino acids. Looked up from germline, CDR1 is SNHLY and CDR2 is FYNNEI. In DNA form, the CDR3 reads TGTGCCAGCAGTGATCCGGGGGACACAGATACGCAGTATTTT. Translated, it gives CASSDPGDTDTQYF.

This rearrangement joins TRBV20-1 to TRBJ1-2; D is undetermined. This CDR3 contains 9 residues. Germline V gene data show CDR1 as DFQATT and CDR2 as SNEGSKA (reference sequence). Trimming took off 6 bases at V and 8 bases at J, with 7 bases between the two ends. CDR3 DNA: TGCAGTGCAACCAGGGGCTACACCTTC. Translating it yields CSATRGYTF.

The chain couples TRBV5-6 to TRBJ2-1; TRBD1 matches at 8 bases. The CDR3 has 14 residues. The junction had 3 bases not matched to a gene; V was cut back by 0 bases and J by 7 bases. Per germline, CDR1 SGHDT and CDR2 YYEEEE. In DNA form, the CDR3 reads TGTGCCAGCAGCTTGGGGCAGGGGGCTAATGAGCAGTTCTTC. Translating gives CASSLGQGANEQFF.

The V call is TRBV27, the J call TRBJ2-7; TRBD1 is a possible D gene (5 bases). The germline V and J ends were trimmed by 3 bases and 6 bases, with 12 bases remaining between them. CDR3 size: 13 residues. From germline, CDR1 is MNHEY and CDR2 SMNVEV (reference sequence). CDR3 in amino acids: CASSLDTTTEQYF. For the CDR3, the DNA is TGTGCCAGCAGTTTGGACACTACCACCGAGCAGTACTTC.

This clone has at least ten counts. This chain joins TRBV19 and TRBJ2-7, with D possibly TRBD2 on 6 matching bases. This CDR3 has 13 residues. The V gene lost 4 bases and the J gene lost 9 bases, with 16 bases spanning the gap. Per germline, CDR1 LNHDA and CDR2 SQIVND (reference sequence). In DNA form, the CDR3 reads TGTGCCAGTAGTACCTGGACGGGGGAAGGGCAGTACTTC. Translated, it gives CASSTWTGEGQYF.

The chain joins TRBV7-9 to TRBJ2-7; no clear D gene. Germline CDR1 SEHNR, CDR2 FQNEAQ (reference sequence). The CDR3 runs to 12 residues. Trimming took off 4 bases at V and 5 bases at J, with 9 bases between the two ends. The CDR3 DNA is TGTGCCAGCAGCTCAGACCCCCACGAGCAGTACTTC. Amino acids: CASSSDPHEQYF.

CDR3 DNA sequence: TGCGCCAGCAGCAGACTAGCGGGAGGAGGGGTCTACGAGCAGTACTTC. The encoded protein is CASSRLAGGGVYEQYF. The V call is TRBV5-1, the J call TRBJ2-7; TRBD2 agrees at 13 bases. Germline V CDR1 and CDR2: SGHRS, YFSETQ. J gave up 3 bases and V 4 bases, and 7 bases lay outside the gene matches. The CDR3 length is 16 residues.

This chain connects TRBV20-1 to TRBJ1-2, with D hard to call. Germline V gives CDR1 DFQATT, CDR2 SNEGSKA (reference sequence). This CDR3 has 11 residues. V lost 1 base and J 7 bases, leaving 7 bases between the germline ends. The chain's CDR3 is CSARGLVGYTF. In DNA form, the CDR3 reads TGCAGTGCTAGAGGTTTGGTTGGCTACACCTTC.

This clone occurred a few times. The V and J genes are TRBV10-1 and TRBJ2-5, with D possibly being TRBD2 (6 bases). Germline CDR1 WNHNN, CDR2 SYGVQD (reference sequence). V lost 0 bases and J lost 5, with 13 bases in between. The CDR3 extends over 15 amino acids. In DNA form, the CDR3 reads TGCGCCAGCAGTGAGTCTCCGACTAGGATGGAGACCCAGTACTTC. Translated: CASSESPTRMETQYF.

Here the CDR3 reads CASSLSPVTIAKNIQYF. DNA of the CDR3: TGTGCCAGCAGTTTATCGCCGGTAACGATAGCCAAAAACATTCAGTACTTC. This chain joins TRBV27 and TRBJ2-4; D not resolved. Trimming took off 0 bases at V and 0 bases at J, with 12 bases between the two ends. Germline-derived CDR1 and CDR2 are MNHEY and SMNVEV (reference sequence). This CDR3 is 17 amino acids long.

The chain recombines TRBV7-9 with TRBJ2-7; perhaps TRBD1 as D (6 bases). Trimming removed 5 bases at V and 0 bases at J, with 14 bases between. Per germline, CDR1 SEHNR and CDR2 FQNEAQ (reference sequence). The CDR3 length is 15 residues. The CDR3 coding sequence is TGTGCCAGCAGCAAGACTCTGGACAGCTCCTACGAGCAGTACTTC. It yields the protein CASSKTLDSSYEQYF. Variable domain in full (rest from reference TRBV7-9 and TRBJ2-7): DTGVSQNPRHKITKRGQNVTFRCDPISEHNRLYWYRQTLGQGPEFLTYFQNEAQLEKSRLLSDRFSAERPKGSFSTLEIQRTEQGDSAMYLCASSKTLDSSYEQYFGPGTRLTVT.

This chain uses TRBV27 with TRBJ2-2; no clear D. The V and J ends lost 2 bases and 4 bases respectively, with 8 bases between them. Per germline, CDR1 MNHEY and CDR2 SMNVEV (reference sequence). The CDR3 consists of 14 residues. Written as DNA, the CDR3 is TGTGCCAGCAGTTTAAAGGCCGTCACCGGGGAGCTGTTTTTT. This sequence encodes CASSLKAVTGELFF.

The chain recombines TRBV6-4 with TRBJ2-2, with 12 bases aligning to TRBD2. V dropped 6 bases and J dropped 3; count of bases not matched to a gene: 5. The germline V gene encodes CDR1 MRHNA and CDR2 SNTAGT. The CDR3 sequence is 16 residues long. The CDR3 bases are TGTGCCAGCAGCGCCAGACTAGCGGGAGACACCGGGGAGCTGTTTTTT. Its protein product is CASSARLAGDTGELFF.